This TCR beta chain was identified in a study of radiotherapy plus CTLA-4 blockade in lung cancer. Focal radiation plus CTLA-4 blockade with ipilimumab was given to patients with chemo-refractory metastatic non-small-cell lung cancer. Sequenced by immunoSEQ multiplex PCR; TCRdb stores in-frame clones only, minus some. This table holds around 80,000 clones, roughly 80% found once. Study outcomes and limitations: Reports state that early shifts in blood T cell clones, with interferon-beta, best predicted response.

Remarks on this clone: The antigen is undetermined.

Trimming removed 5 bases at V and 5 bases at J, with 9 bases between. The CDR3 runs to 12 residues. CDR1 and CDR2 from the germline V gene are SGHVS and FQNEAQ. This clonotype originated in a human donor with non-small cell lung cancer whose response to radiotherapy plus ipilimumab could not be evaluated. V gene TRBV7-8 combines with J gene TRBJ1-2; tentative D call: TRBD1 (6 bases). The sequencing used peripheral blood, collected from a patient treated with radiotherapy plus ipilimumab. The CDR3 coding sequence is TGTGCCAGCAGCCCTCAGGGGTATGGCTACACCTTC. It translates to CASSPQGYGYTF.